The 5 T cell receptor beta chains below all came from one sample that was sequenced in a study of tumor-infiltrating lymphocytes in primary liver carcinoma. Co-extracting RNA and DNA was done with about 20-33 mg of unsorted bulk tissue as input. The template, approximately 500 ng total RNA, yielded TCR beta cDNA made with a constant-region primer. A slightly modified ARM-PCR protocol with three nested multiplex PCR rounds produced these TCR beta libraries. TRBV1-TRBV30 forward primers and a C-beta reverse primer were used in the first two PCR rounds, which each ran for about 9 cycles. Via MiXCR, TCRdb re-called the multiplex PCR reads, giving one row per CDR3 protein. The data show around 50,000 distinct CDR3 sequences, with 70% to 75% seen just once and approximately 25% held by the top ten. The sample comprised liver tumor tissue from sampling region 3. Described subset: tumor region T3, left-lateral pole. Receptors were obtained from a man aged 35 to 55 with primary liver carcinoma and hepatitis B virus infection.

With respect to this clonotype: One end of the junction fails to match germline, which may point to a read error. This rearrangement joins TRBV5-5 to TRBJ2-3; 9 nucleotides align to TRBD2. The CDR3 is made up of 14 amino acids. CDR1 and CDR2 from the germline V gene are SGHKS and YYEKEE (reference sequence). CDR3: CVSSLGLAGDTQYF. The DNA for the CDR3 is TGTGTCAGCAGCTTGGGACTAGCCGGAGATACGCAGTATTTT.

With respect to this clonotype: The junction and the germline gene differ at one end; a read error may be behind it. J is TRBJ1-5 and V is TRBV6-1; D not certain. Per germline, CDR1 MNHNS and CDR2 SASEGT. The CDR3 is 16 residues long. The CDR3 DNA reads as TGTGCCAGCAGCGACAAGTGGGAGTTAAGCAATCAGCCCCAGCACTTT. It specifies CASSDKWELSNQPQHF.

The chain combines TRBV14 with TRBJ2-5; 8 bases map to TRBD1. Germline loops: CDR1 SGHDN, CDR2 FVKESK. The CDR3 runs 14 residues. The CDR3 is CTTSQEDREETQYF. As DNA, the CDR3 is TGTACCACCAGCCAAGAGGACAGGGAAGAGACCCAGTACTTC. The full variable domain, with the rest looked up from reference TRBV14 and TRBJ2-5, is EAGVTQFPSHSVIEKGQTVTLRCDPISGHDNLYWYRRVMGKEIKFLLHFVKESKQDESGMPNNRFLAERTGGTYSTLKVQPAELEDSGVYFCTTSQEDREETQYFGPGTRLLVL.

Details on this clonotype: Germline is not matched at one junction end, which may reflect a read error. The chain employs TRBV5-1 and TRBJ1-5, with D maybe TRBD1 (5 bases). The length of the CDR3 is 14 residues. CDR1 is SGHRS and CDR2 is YFSETQ in the germline V gene. Here the CDR3 DNA reads TGCGCCAGCAGCTATGGGCACGGGGGTCAGCCTCAGCATTTT. Translated: CASSYGHGGQPQHF.

In the case of this clonotype: This may stem from a read error, because a much larger clone lies one nucleotide away. The chain is built from TRBV5-1 and TRBJ1-1; the D gene is possibly TRBD1 (6 bases). V was trimmed by 5 bases and J by 5 bases, leaving 13 bases between them. The CDR3 is made up of 13 amino acids. Germline CDR1 SGHRS, CDR2 YFSETQ. The CDR3 DNA reads as TGCGCCAGCAGGTTAGGGGGTGAAACTGAAGCTTTCTTT. Translated, it gives CASRLGGETEAFF.